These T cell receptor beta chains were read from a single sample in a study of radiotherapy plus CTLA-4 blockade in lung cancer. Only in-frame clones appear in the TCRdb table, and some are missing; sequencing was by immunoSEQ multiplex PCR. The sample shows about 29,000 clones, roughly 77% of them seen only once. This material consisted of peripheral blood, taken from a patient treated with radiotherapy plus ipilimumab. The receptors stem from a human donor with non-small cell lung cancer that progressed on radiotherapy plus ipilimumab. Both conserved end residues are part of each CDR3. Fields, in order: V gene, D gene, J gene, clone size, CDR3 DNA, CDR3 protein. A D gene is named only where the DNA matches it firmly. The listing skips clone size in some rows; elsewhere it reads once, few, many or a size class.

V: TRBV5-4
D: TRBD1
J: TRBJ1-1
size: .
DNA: TGTGCCAGCAGCATCGACAGGGCCTCGATGAACACTGAAGCTTTCTTT
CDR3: CASSIDRASMNTEAFF

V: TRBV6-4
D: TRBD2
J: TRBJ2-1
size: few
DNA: TGTGCCAGCAGTGACCGGGCTAGCGGGGGCAATGAGCAGTTCTTC
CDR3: CASSDRASGGNEQFF

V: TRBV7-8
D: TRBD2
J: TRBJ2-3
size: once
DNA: TGTGCCAGCAGCCCCCCGTTGGCGGGGGGGCGTCCTCGCACAGATACGCAGTATTTT
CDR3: CASSPPLAGGRPRTDTQYF

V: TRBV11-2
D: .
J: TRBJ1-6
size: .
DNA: TGTGCCAGCAGCTTAGGGCAGGGCCTTCATTCACCCCTCCACTTT
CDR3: CASSLGQGLHSPLHF

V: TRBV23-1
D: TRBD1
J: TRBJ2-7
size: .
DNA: TGCGCCAGCAGACACCGGGACAGCTCCTACGAGCAGTACTTC
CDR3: CASRHRDSSYEQYF

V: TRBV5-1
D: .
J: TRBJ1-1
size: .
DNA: TGCGCCAGCAGCTTGGAAGGGGTGAACACTGAAGCTTTCTTT
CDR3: CASSLEGVNTEAFF

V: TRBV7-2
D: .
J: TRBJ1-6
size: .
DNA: TGTGCCAGCAGGTTGGATGCGGCATCACCCCTCCACTTT
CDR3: CASRLDAASPLHF

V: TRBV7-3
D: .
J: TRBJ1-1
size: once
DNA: TGTGCCAGCAGCTTAATAGCAGGGGATTATGATGAAGCTTTCTTT
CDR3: CASSLIAGDYDEAFF

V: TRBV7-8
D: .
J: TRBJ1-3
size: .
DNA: TGTGCCAGCAGCGCCGCGGGGAGCGCTGGAAACACCATATATTTT
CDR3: CASSAAGSAGNTIYF

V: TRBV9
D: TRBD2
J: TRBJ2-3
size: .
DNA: TGTGCCAGCAGCCCCCGCCCAGCGGGACCCACAGATACGCAGTATTTT
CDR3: CASSPRPAGPTDTQYF

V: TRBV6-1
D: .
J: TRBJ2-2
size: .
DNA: TGTGCCAGCAGTGAGTTGGGGGCCGGCACCGGGGAGCTGTTTTTT
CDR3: CASSELGAGTGELFF

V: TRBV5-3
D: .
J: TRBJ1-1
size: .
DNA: TGTGCCAGAAGCCTACAGGGCATGAACACTGAAGCTTTCTTT
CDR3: CARSLQGMNTEAFF

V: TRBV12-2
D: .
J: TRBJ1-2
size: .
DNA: TGTGCAAGTCGCTTAGAGGGGTATACTCGTGGCTACACCTTC
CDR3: CASRLEGYTRGYTF

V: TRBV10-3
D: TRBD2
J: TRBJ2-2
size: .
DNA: TGTGCCATCAGTGACCTCCGGGACTATCACACCGGGGAGCTGTTTTTT
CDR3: CAISDLRDYHTGELFF

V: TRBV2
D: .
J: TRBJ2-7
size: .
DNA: TGTGCCAGCACCCCAATCGTAGACCCGGGGGGCACCCCCTACGAGCAGTACTTC
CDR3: CASTPIVDPGGTPYEQYF

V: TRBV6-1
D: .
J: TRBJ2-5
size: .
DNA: TGTGCCAGCAGTGAAGTAGGGGGGGACGGGCCCCAGTACTTC
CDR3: CASSEVGGDGPQYF

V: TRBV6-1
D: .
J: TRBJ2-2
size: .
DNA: TGTGCCAGCAGTGTGTCAGGGTTGGGCACCGGGGAGCTGTTTTTT
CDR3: CASSVSGLGTGELFF

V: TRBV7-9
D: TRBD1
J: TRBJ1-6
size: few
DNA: TGTGCCAGCAGCTTATCCCGGGACAGGGCGCAATTTAATTCACCCCTCCACTTT
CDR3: CASSLSRDRAQFNSPLHF

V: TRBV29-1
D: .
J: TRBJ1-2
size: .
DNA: TGCAGCGTTGAAGATCCAAGCAGGGGTAATGGCTACACCTTC
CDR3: CSVEDPSRGNGYTF

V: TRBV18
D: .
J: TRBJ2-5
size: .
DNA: TGTGCCAGCTCACCGATGGGGCCTCCCTATCAAGAGACCCAGTACTTC
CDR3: CASSPMGPPYQETQYF

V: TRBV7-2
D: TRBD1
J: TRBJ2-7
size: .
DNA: TGTGCCAGCAGCTCCCCCCGGGACAGGGGACGCGAGCAGTACTTC
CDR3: CASSSPRDRGREQYF

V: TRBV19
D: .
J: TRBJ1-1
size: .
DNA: TGTGCCAGGAATACAGGGACCACTGAAGCTTTCTTT
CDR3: CARNTGTTEAFF

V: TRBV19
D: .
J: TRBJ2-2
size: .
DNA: TGTGCCAGTAGGGGGCAGGGTAACGCCGGGGAGCTGTTTTTT
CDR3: CASRGQGNAGELFF

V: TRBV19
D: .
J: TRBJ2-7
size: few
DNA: TGTGCCAGTAGTAAGGGGGCAGGGGGGTTCGACGAGCAGTACTTC
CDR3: CASSKGAGGFDEQYF

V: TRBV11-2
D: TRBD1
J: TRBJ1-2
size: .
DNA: TGTGCCAGCAGCTTAAGACAGGGTTGGAACTATGGCTACACCTTC
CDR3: CASSLRQGWNYGYTF

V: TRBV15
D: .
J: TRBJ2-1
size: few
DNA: TGTGCCACCAGCAGAGATGCGGAGGGAAATAGGAATGAGCAGTTCTTC
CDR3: CATSRDAEGNRNEQFF

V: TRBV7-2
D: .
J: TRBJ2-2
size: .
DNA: TGTGCCAGCAGCTCGACAGAAACCGGGGAGCTGTTTTTT
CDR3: CASSSTETGELFF

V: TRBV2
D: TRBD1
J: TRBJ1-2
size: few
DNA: TGTGCCAGCAGTGAGGAGCAGGGGGCGAACTATGGCTACACCTTC
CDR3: CASSEEQGANYGYTF

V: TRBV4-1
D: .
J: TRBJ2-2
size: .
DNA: TGCGCCAGCAGCCAAGAAGGGGTCCTCACCGGGGAGCTGTTTTTT
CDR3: CASSQEGVLTGELFF

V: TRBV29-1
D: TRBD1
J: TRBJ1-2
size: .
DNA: TGCAGCGTTGATGGGCAAGGCAGGGGGGATGGCTACACCTTC
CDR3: CSVDGQGRGDGYTF

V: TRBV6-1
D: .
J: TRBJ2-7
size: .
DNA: TGTGCCAGCAGTGAATTACGGGGAGGACTTTTCGAGCAGTACTTC
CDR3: CASSELRGGLFEQYF

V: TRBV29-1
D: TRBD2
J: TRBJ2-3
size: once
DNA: TGCAGCGTCTGGACTAGCGGGGGGATAGATACGCAGTATTTT
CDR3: CSVWTSGGIDTQYF

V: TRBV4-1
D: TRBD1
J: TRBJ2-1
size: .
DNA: TGCGCCAGCAGCCAAGGGGACAGCTACAATGAGCAGTTCTTC
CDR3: CASSQGDSYNEQFF

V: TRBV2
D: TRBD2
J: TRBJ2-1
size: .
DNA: TGTGCCAGCATGATTGGGACTAGCGGGCGTAATGAGCAGTTCTTC
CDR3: CASMIGTSGRNEQFF

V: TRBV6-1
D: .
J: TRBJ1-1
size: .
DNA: TGTGCCAGCAGTGATGCGGGCAGGAACGGGAAAGCTTTCTTT
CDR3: CASSDAGRNGKAFF

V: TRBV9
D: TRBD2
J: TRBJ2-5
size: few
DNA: TGTGCCAGCAGCCCACAACTAGCGGGGTTCCAAGAGACCCAGTACTTC
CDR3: CASSPQLAGFQETQYF

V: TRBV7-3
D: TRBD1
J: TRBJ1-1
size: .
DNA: TGTGCCAGCAGCTTAAGGGACAGCGGAGAAGCTTTCTTT
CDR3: CASSLRDSGEAFF

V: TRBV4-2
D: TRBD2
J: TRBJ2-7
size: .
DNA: TGTGCCAGCAGCCAAGATCTAGCGGGGTCGGTGCAGTACTTC
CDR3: CASSQDLAGSVQYF

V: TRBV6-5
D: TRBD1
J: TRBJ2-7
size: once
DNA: TGTGCCAGCAGAACCGGGACAGGCTCCTACGAGCAGTACTTC
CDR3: CASRTGTGSYEQYF

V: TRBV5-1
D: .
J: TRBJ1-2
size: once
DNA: TGCGCCAGCAGCCAAAGTGGGACTACTAACTATGGCTACACCTTC
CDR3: CASSQSGTTNYGYTF

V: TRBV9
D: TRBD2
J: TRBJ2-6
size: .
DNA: TGTGCCAGCAGCGTACGGGGGGACGCTGGGGCCAACGTCCTGACTTTC
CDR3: CASSVRGDAGANVLTF

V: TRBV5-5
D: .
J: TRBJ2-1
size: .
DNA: TGTGCCAGCAGCTTTACTCCCAATGAGCAGTTCTTC
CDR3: CASSFTPNEQFF

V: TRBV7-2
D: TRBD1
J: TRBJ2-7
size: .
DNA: TGTGCCAGCAGCTCGATCCGGGACAGCTACGAGCAGTACTTC
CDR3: CASSSIRDSYEQYF

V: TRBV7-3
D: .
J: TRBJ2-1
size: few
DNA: TGTGCCAGCAGCCCAAACAAAAATGAGCAGTTCTTC
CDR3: CASSPNKNEQFF

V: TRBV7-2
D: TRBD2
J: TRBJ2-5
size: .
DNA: TGTGCCAGCAGCAACCGGGCCGCGGGGGGAGAGACCCAGTACTTC
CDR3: CASSNRAAGGETQYF

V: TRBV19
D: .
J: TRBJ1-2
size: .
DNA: TGTGCCAGTAATCACAGACGCTATGGCTACACCTTC
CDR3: CASNHRRYGYTF

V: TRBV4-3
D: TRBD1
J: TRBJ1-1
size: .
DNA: TGCGCCAGCAGCCAAGATGTACAGGGGATGAACACTGAAGCTTTCTTT
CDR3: CASSQDVQGMNTEAFF

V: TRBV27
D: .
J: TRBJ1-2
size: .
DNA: TGTGCCAGCAGTTTTCAGGCTGGGTATGGCTACACCTTC
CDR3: CASSFQAGYGYTF

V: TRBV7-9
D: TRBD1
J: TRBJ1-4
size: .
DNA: TGTGCCAGCAGTTTTATGGACAGGGCTAGCGAAAAACTGTTTTTT
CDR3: CASSFMDRASEKLFF

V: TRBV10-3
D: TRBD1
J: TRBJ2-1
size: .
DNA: TGTGCCATCAGAGGGACAGGGCCGTTGAGCTCCTACAATGAGCAGTTCTTC
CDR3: CAIRGTGPLSSYNEQFF

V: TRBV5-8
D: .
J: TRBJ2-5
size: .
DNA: TGTGCCAGCAGCTTGAGTCAGGAGACCCAGTACTTC
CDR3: CASSLSQETQYF

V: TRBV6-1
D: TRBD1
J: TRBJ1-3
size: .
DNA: TGTGCCAGCAGGGGGACAGCTGGAAACACCATATATTTT
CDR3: CASRGTAGNTIYF

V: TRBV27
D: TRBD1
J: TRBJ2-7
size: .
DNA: TGTGCCAGCAGTTTAGCAGGGGGCTTCAACGAGCAGTACTTC
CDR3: CASSLAGGFNEQYF